The T cell receptor (beta chain) described here comes from a study of identical twins. As regards this clonotype: What it recognizes is unknown.

MiXCR was run by TCRdb on the 5' RACE reads, yielding one entry per CDR3 protein. The sample lists hundreds of thousands of distinct CDR3 sequences; about 12% were seen once. CDR3 length equals 15 residues. The germline V gene has CDR1 LNHDA and CDR2 SQIVND (reference sequence). V was clipped by 3 bases and J by 7 bases; unmatched bases: 10. Only healthy Caucasians were included as donors. Study-level results: Among beta out-of-frame sequences, excess sharing between twins appeared weaker.

The same data also went into a second study, on yellow fever vaccine responses in identical twins.

The chain carries TRBV19 and TRBJ2-7, with TRBD2 identical over 9 bases. The sample consisted of PBMCs. The sequence was obtained from a young woman in good health. CDR3 DNA sequence: TGTGCCAGTAGTATCAAGACTAGCGGTCCTTTGGAGCAGTACTTC. Its translation is CASSIKTSGPLEQYF.